This T cell receptor (beta chain) emerged from a study of vaccination and CD4 T cells after COVID-19. Remarks on this clonotype: The antigen remains undetermined.

V lost 0 bases and J lost 11, with 16 bases in between. The CDR3 extends over 14 amino acids. CDR1 and CDR2 (germline): SGHDN, FVKESK. The Oncomine TCR Beta short-read assay was what sequenced the DNA obtained from cultured CD4+ T cells. TCRdb re-analysed the PCR reads in MiXCR, keeping a single row per CDR3 protein. The data hold about 2,800 distinct CDR3 sequences, with 39% observed a single time. The sample's treatment: approximately nine-day PBMC culture with coronavirus spike peptide pools or control peptides (ViraFEST assay). The unexposed donor's CD4+ T cells were collected before the COVID-19 pandemic (2011-2018).

The receptor was derived from a human donor in good health. This rearrangement joins TRBV14 to TRBJ1-1; D is ambiguous. The specimen was CD4+ T cells from blood, cultured in vitro. The CDR3 loop is CASSQEIGRAGAFF. CDR3 nucleotides: TGTGCCAGCAGCCAAGAAATTGGGCGCGCGGGGGCTTTCTTT.